The entry below gives a single T cell receptor beta chain sequence along with its context. These data originate in a study of blood T cell repertoires in COVID-19. At the level of the study: Whether acute or convalescent, the COVID-19 samples came from the United States, Italy and Spain. Nucleic acid was either cDNA or gDNA, and it came from T cells, B-cell-depleted T cells, or PBMCs.

The CDR3 loop spans 15 amino acids. CDR1 is SGDLS, CDR2 YYNGEE, per germline. V was clipped by 0 bases and J by 6 bases; unmatched bases: 6. As processed by the authors: Counts of nucleated cells, estimated from reference gene primer amplification, were obtained. Using immunoSEQ multiplex PCR, the repertoire was profiled, and TCRdb retains in-frame clones only, with some absent. V and J calls and clone size come straight from that table; D and trimming were deduced from the DNA. The sample records over 200,000 clones, more than 90% being singletons. This receptor was taken from a young adult with COVID-19, enrolled during active disease. Sequencing was carried out using peripheral blood. The rearrangement links TRBV9 to TRBJ2-1; 7 nucleotides agree with TRBD2. The CDR3 loop reads CASSVGGGASNEQFF. CDR3 in DNA: TGTGCCAGCAGCGTAGGGGGAGGGGCAAGCAATGAGCAGTTCTTC. Complete variable domain (other parts from reference TRBV9 and TRBJ2-1): DSGVTQTPKHLITATGQRVTLRCSPRSGDLSVYWYQQSLDQGLQFLIQYYNGEERAKGNILERFSAQQFPDLHSELNLSSLELGDSALYFCASSVGGGASNEQFFGPGTRLTVL.